The 28 T cell receptor beta chains in this list originate from one sample, sequenced in a study of shared clonotypes between healthy human individuals. The protocol was immunoSEQ multiplex PCR, while the TCRdb copy is restricted to in-frame clones and leaves out a portion. The table lists hundreds of thousands of clones, 90% to 96% of them singletons. The source material was naive CD4+ T cells sorted from blood. Subset of the sample: CD45RA+ positively selected. The receptor source for this set is a woman between 25 and 40 years old in good health.

This chain connects TRBV21-1 to TRBJ2-7; TRBD2 is the table's D call and was not checked against the DNA. TRBV21-1 is an annotated pseudogene. This CDR3 comprises 16 residues. The CDR3 DNA reads as TGTGCCAGCAGCAAAGCGAGGACTGGTCGGACCTACGAGCAGTACTTC. The encoded protein is CASSKARTGRTYEQYF.

V usage is TRBV7-9 and J usage is TRBJ2-2, with 12 bases that match TRBD2. Trimming took 4 bases from V and 0 from J; bases not matched to a gene: 6. CDR3 size: 18 residues. CDR1 SEHNR and CDR2 FQNEAQ come from the germline V gene (reference sequence). The CDR3 DNA reads TGTGCCAGCAGCTCCACTTGGACTAGCGGGGCGAACACCGGGGAGCTGTTTTTT. Amino acids: CASSSTWTSGANTGELFF.

The V and J genes are TRBV2 and TRBJ2-3, with 10 bases fitting TRBD1. J lost 1 base, V lost 5 bases, and 3 bases had no gene match. Germline values: CDR1 SNHLY, CDR2 FYNNEI. The CDR3 consists of 15 residues. As DNA, the CDR3 is TGTGCCAGCAGTTCCGGGACAGGGGGCACAGATACGCAGTATTTT. Translation: CASSSGTGGTDTQYF.

The rearrangement links TRBV2 to TRBJ2-7; 9 nucleotides line up with TRBD2. The CDR3 totals 14 residues. The J segment lost 8 bases and the V segment lost 3 bases, leaving 8 bases of the junction unmatched. CDR1 is SNHLY, CDR2 FYNNEI, per germline. The CDR3 DNA is TGTGCCAGCAGTGAGTCTAGCGGGACGTACAAGCAGTACTTC. Translating it yields CASSESSGTYKQYF. The whole variable domain, remainder taken from reference TRBV2 and TRBJ2-7, is EPEVTQTPSHQVTQMGQEVILRCVPISNHLYFYWYRQILGQKVEFLVSFYNNEISEKSEIFDDQFSVERPDGSNFTLKIRSTKLEDSAMYFCASSESSGTYKQYFGPGTRLTVT.

CDR3 in amino acids: CSVDRGREGYTF. The DNA of the CDR3 is TGCAGCGTTGACAGGGGGCGCGAGGGCTACACCTTC. The gene calls are TRBV29-1 and TRBJ1-2, with 8 bases identical to TRBD1. The V segment lost 3 bases and the J segment 8 bases; nucleotides outside the gene matches: 5. Per germline, CDR1 SQVTM and CDR2 ANQGSEA. This CDR3 region has 12 residues.

This chain connects TRBV19 to TRBJ2-7, with D maybe TRBD2 (5 bases). This CDR3 has 16 amino acids. Trimming took off 0 bases at V and 0 bases at J, with 12 bases between the two ends. Germline V gives CDR1 LNHDA, CDR2 SQIVND (reference sequence). CDR3 DNA: TGTGCCAGTAGTATAGAGGGTCTGGAGGCCTCCTACGAGCAGTACTTC. Translating it yields CASSIEGLEASYEQYF.

The rearrangement links TRBV6-5 to TRBJ2-7; D unclear. CDR3 length: 16 amino acids. Deletions cut 0 bases from V and 2 bases from J, with 14 bases between. Germline V lookup: CDR1 MNHEY, CDR2 SVGAGI. CDR3 residues: CASSYSKVDPTYEQYF. In DNA, the CDR3 is TGTGCCAGCAGTTACTCGAAGGTGGACCCTACCTACGAGCAGTACTTC.

The chain employs TRBV5-8 and TRBJ1-1; D remains unclear. There are 11 residues in the CDR3. Trimming pared 1 base from V and 7 bases from J, leaving 5 bases between. Germline CDR1 and CDR2: SGHTS and YDEGEE. CDR3 nucleotide sequence: TGTGCCAGCAGCTTGTTGAGTGAAGCTTTCTTT. Translating it yields CASSLLSEAFF.

The chain employs TRBV6-6 and TRBJ1-1; 7 nucleotides agree with TRBD1. The germline V gene has CDR1 MNHNY and CDR2 SVGAGI (reference sequence). V lost 0 bases and J lost 4; bases outside the gene matches: 2. This CDR3 region has 14 residues. The CDR3 loop reads CASSYSTGSTEAFF. CDR3 sequence (DNA): TGTGCCAGCAGTTACTCGACAGGGAGCACTGAAGCTTTCTTT.

The V call is TRBV11-3, the J call TRBJ2-7; D unresolved. This CDR3 contains 16 residues. With 6 bases removed from V and 2 bases from J, the gap between germline ends came to 20 bases. Per germline, CDR1 SGHNT and CDR2 YENEEA. CDR3 nucleotide sequence: TGTGCCAGCAGACTCCCGGAAGCCGCCTTAACCTACGAGCAGTACTTC. As protein: CASRLPEAALTYEQYF.

The chain links TRBV5-1 to TRBJ1-2; D remains unclear. The CDR3 sequence is 13 residues long. Per germline, CDR1 SGHRS and CDR2 YFSETQ. V lost 4 bases to trimming and J lost 6 bases, with 13 bases between them. The CDR3 nucleotides read TGCGCCAGCAGCCGGGTGTCGATTGATGGCTACACCTTC. Its protein is CASSRVSIDGYTF.

The V and J genes are TRBV7-8 and TRBJ2-5; 13 bases match TRBD2. CDR1 is SGHVS and CDR2 is FQNEAQ in the germline V gene. The CDR3 extends over 17 amino acids. The J segment lost 4 bases and the V segment lost 0 bases, leaving 5 bases of the junction unmatched. This CDR3 is CASSLALAGGPSETQYF. CDR3 DNA: TGTGCCAGCAGCTTAGCACTAGCGGGAGGGCCATCAGAGACCCAGTACTTC.

The CDR3 spells CASSQAGQGVGYTF. The CDR3 nucleotides are TGTGCCAGCAGTCAGGCAGGACAGGGGGTTGGCTACACCTTC. This chain connects TRBV28 to TRBJ1-2; 10 positions match TRBD1. This CDR3 spans 14 amino acids. Germline-derived CDR1 and CDR2 are MDHEN and SYDVKM. The trim removed 5 bases at V and 7 bases at J, leaving 7 bases unmatched.

This chain joins TRBV28 and TRBJ2-2, with D maybe TRBD2 (5 bases). Trimming stripped 3 bases from V and 4 bases from J, with 15 bases between. Germline values: CDR1 MDHEN, CDR2 SYDVKM. The CDR3 sequence is 16 residues long. Here the CDR3 reads CASSFYRGQVTGELFF. Here the CDR3 DNA reads TGTGCCAGCAGTTTTTACCGGGGTCAAGTCACCGGGGAGCTGTTTTTT.

V gene TRBV5-1 combines with J gene TRBJ2-6; D ambiguous. With 1 base removed from V and 3 bases from J, the gap between germline ends came to 8 bases. The CDR3 runs to 15 residues. CDR1 and CDR2 (germline): SGHRS, YFSETQ. CDR3 amino acids: CASSLSSIGANVLTF. The CDR3 DNA follows: TGCGCCAGCAGCTTGAGTTCAATTGGGGCCAACGTCCTGACTTTC.

The V call is TRBV4-1, the J call TRBJ2-7; 9 bases match TRBD2. The CDR3 covers 18 residues. V shed 2 bases and J 6 bases; nucleotides not matched to a gene: 17. Germline assignment: CDR1 MGHRA and CDR2 YSYEKL. Written as DNA, the CDR3 is TGCGCCAGCAGCCAATTCATTGTGGGGGCGGGAGGGCTTGCCGAGCAGTACTTC. As protein: CASSQFIVGAGGLAEQYF.

The CDR3 sequence: CASRLGLAGAHEQYF. The CDR3 nucleotides read TGTGCCAGTAGGCTTGGACTAGCGGGAGCCCACGAGCAGTACTTC. The chain employs TRBV19 and TRBJ2-7; TRBD2 matches at 13 bases. Trimming cost V 6 bases and J 5 bases; bases outside gene matches: 7. CDR1 and CDR2 from the germline V gene are LNHDA and SQIVND (reference sequence). This CDR3 region has 15 residues.

The rearrangement joins TRBV28 to TRBJ2-7, with a tentative D call TRBD2 (6 bases). The CDR3 has 16 amino acids. Per the germline V gene, CDR1 is MDHEN and CDR2 is SYDVKM. Trimming left V 7 bases short and J 6 bases short, with 25 bases between. In DNA, the CDR3 is TGTGCCAGCAACCCCGGGGTGGGGACTGACCTTGGCGAGCAGTACTTC. Translated, it gives CASNPGVGTDLGEQYF.

The chain couples TRBV19 to TRBJ2-1; 7 positions match TRBD1. The CDR3 contains 12 residues. Unmatched junction bases numbered 2, after V lost 6 bases and J lost 6 bases. The germline gives CDR1 LNHDA, CDR2 SQIVND (reference sequence). CDR3 in amino acids: CASSRTGNEQFF. CDR3 nucleotide sequence: TGTGCCAGTAGCCGGACAGGCAATGAGCAGTTCTTC.

V is TRBV5-4 and J is TRBJ2-1; TRBD2 agrees at 12 bases. Germline-derived CDR1 and CDR2 are SGHNT and YYREEE (reference sequence). This CDR3 is 16 amino acids long. The V and J ends lost 3 bases and 12 bases, in that order; junction bases with no gene match: 13. As DNA, the CDR3 is TGTGCCAGCAGCTCGAAGACTAGCGGGAGTGCTGGTTTGCAGTTCTTC. This gives the protein CASSSKTSGSAGLQFF. The whole variable domain, filled in from reference TRBV5-4 and TRBJ2-1, reads ETGVTQSPTHLIKTRGQQVTLRCSSQSGHNTVSWYQQALGQGPQFIFQYYREEENGRGNFPPRFSGLQFPNYSSELNVNALELDDSALYLCASSSKTSGSAGLQFFGPGTRLTVL.

The chain recombines TRBV25-1 with TRBJ2-1; possible D gene TRBD2, 6 bases. The CDR3 has 14 amino acids. CDR1 and CDR2 (germline): MGHDK, SYGVNS. V dropped 5 bases and J dropped 7 bases, with 15 bases sitting between them. The CDR3 loop reads CASSNPGDWNEQFF. In DNA, the CDR3 is TGTGCCAGCAGTAACCCGGGAGATTGGAATGAGCAGTTCTTC.

The chain employs TRBV2 and TRBJ2-7; D is undetermined. Trimming stripped 2 bases from V and 5 bases from J, with 13 bases between. Germline CDR1 is SNHLY and CDR2 is FYNNEI. The CDR3 runs 14 residues. Written as DNA, the CDR3 is TGTGCCAGCAGTGAAAGGCGCCCCCTGAACGAGCAGTACTTC. It yields the protein CASSERRPLNEQYF.

The chain carries TRBV6-5 and TRBJ2-7; 9 bases fit TRBD1. V dropped 0 bases and J dropped 2; count of bases not matched to a gene: 5. This CDR3 is built from 16 residues. Germline V lookup: CDR1 MNHEY, CDR2 SVGAGI. In DNA, the CDR3 is TGTGCCAGCAGTTACTCGTCCGGGACAGGGCCCTACGAGCAGTACTTC. Its translation: CASSYSSGTGPYEQYF.

The sample holds one count of this clone. V is TRBV28 and J is TRBJ2-7; no definite D call. This CDR3 has 11 amino acids. Germline V CDR1 and CDR2: MDHEN, SYDVKM. V gave up 7 bases and J gave up 6 bases, with 10 bases separating them. CDR3 in DNA: TGTGCCAGCACCTCCGCTGTCGAGCAGTACTTC. Translating it yields CASTSAVEQYF.

This chain joins TRBV23-1 and TRBJ1-4; D is unresolved. TRBV23-1 is reported as an ORF; its role is uncertain. This CDR3 is built from 15 residues. The germline V and J ends were trimmed by 0 bases and 9 bases, with 14 bases remaining between them. The CDR3 nucleotides read TGCGCCAGCAGTCAATCTACCCACGTACTCAAAAAACTGTTTTTT. Its translation: CASSQSTHVLKKLFF.

The chain carries TRBV7-9 and TRBJ2-5, with 11 positions matching TRBD2. Trimming at V came to 4 bases and at J to 4 bases, leaving 17 bases not matched to a gene. The CDR3 sequence is 19 residues long. Per germline, CDR1 SEHNR and CDR2 FQNEAQ (reference sequence). Here the CDR3 DNA reads TGTGCCAGCAGCTCAGAATACGGTAGCGGGAGGGCCCGGAGAGAGACCCAGTACTTC. As protein: CASSSEYGSGRARRETQYF.

The chain employs TRBV10-3 and TRBJ1-2; no clear D gene. V was shortened by 6 bases and J by 5 bases, with 16 bases between the two germline ends. Germline values: CDR1 ENHRY, CDR2 SYGVKD. The CDR3 covers 14 residues. The chain's CDR3 is CAISEGSEIYGYTF. The CDR3 DNA is TGTGCCATCAGCGAGGGCTCCGAGATATATGGCTACACCTTC.

The chain combines TRBV5-6 with TRBJ2-1, with TRBD2 identical over 8 bases. CDR1 and CDR2 (germline): SGHDT, YYEEEE. The CDR3 totals 17 residues. With 0 bases clipped from V and 8 bases from J, the junction kept 13 bases outside the gene matches. The DNA for the CDR3 is TGTGCCAGCAGCTTGGGGCTGGGGAGCGGGAGTATGGATGAGCAGTTCTTC. Protein sequence: CASSLGLGSGSMDEQFF.